The clone carrying this T cell receptor (beta chain) has just one count. The antigen is not known. Using immunoSEQ multiplex PCR, the repertoire was profiled, and TCRdb retains in-frame clones only, with some absent. The sample records around 68,000 clones, over 65% being singletons. This sample was included in a study of OX40 agonist ivuxolimab in advanced cancers. Study context: At doses from 0.01 to 10 mg/kg, patients were given intravenous ivuxolimab every 2 weeks. Earlier treatment with anti-PD-1, anti-PD-L1 or anti-CTLA-4 was permitted, and 30% to 40% had received some. Hepatocellular carcinoma, melanoma, renal cell or head and neck cancer affected the dose-escalation patients. Study results and limitations: Also showing low normalized T-cell clonal expansion were some of the nonresponders.

Germline V gene data show CDR1 as PRHDT and CDR2 as FYEKMQ (reference sequence). Trimming took off 5 bases at V and 3 bases at J, with 16 bases between the two ends. The CDR3 sequence is 15 residues long. The chain recombines TRBV13 with TRBJ1-1; the D is unclear. The sequencing used CD4+ or CD8+ T cells sorted from blood, collected in a trial of the OX40 agonist ivuxolimab. The sequence came from an adult with an advanced solid tumor such as melanoma, head and neck, liver or kidney cancer. This CDR3 reads CASSNSRNSYTEAFF. The DNA of the CDR3 is TGTGCCAGCAGCAACTCCCGGAACAGCTACACTGAAGCTTTCTTT.